The entry below describes one TCR beta chain. This record comes from a study of blood T cell repertoires in COVID-19. Study details: Sources were T cells, B-cell-depleted T cells, or PBMCs; the material itself was cDNA or gDNA.

As handled by the study authors: Reference gene primer amplification yielded estimated nucleated cell counts. The repertoire was sequenced with immunoSEQ multiplex PCR; TCRdb's copy has only in-frame clones and lacks some. The V and J calls and clone size are taken from that table; D and trimming were inferred from the DNA. The sample records over 55,000 clones, more than 75% being singletons. The CDR3 extends over 17 amino acids. CDR1 and CDR2 (germline): SEHNR, FQNEAQ (reference sequence). V was clipped by 5 bases and J by 3 bases, with 22 bases between them. Source material: peripheral blood. The TCR comes from a human donor in a cohort sampled during active COVID-19. V gene TRBV7-9 combines with J gene TRBJ1-1; the D is unclear. The CDR3 protein is CASSNSVRARWDTEAFF. As DNA, the CDR3 is TGTGCCAGCAGCAATTCGGTGAGGGCCAGGTGGGACACTGAAGCTTTCTTT.